The 19 T cell receptor beta chains below were found in one sample sequenced in a study of blood T cell repertoires in COVID-19. Clones were read by immunoSEQ multiplex PCR, and TCRdb kept only the in-frame ones, dropping some. Among about 140,000 clones listed, approximately 88% were seen once. Sequenced material: peripheral blood. These receptor sequences come from a woman aged 45-65 years with acute or convalescent COVID-19.

The V gene is TRBV24-1, the J gene TRBJ1-5, with D perhaps matching TRBD1 (6 bases). Trimming shortened V by 3 bases and J by 6 bases, and 11 bases separated the two germline ends. Per germline, CDR1 KGHDR and CDR2 SFDVKD. The CDR3 consists of 14 residues. The CDR3 loop is CATSDPRGSQPQHF. CDR3 DNA sequence: TGTGCCACCAGTGATCCCAGGGGTAGTCAGCCCCAGCATTTT.

Notes on this clone: Other DNA sequences from this sample encode an identical CDR3 as well. The chain joins TRBV28 to TRBJ2-2; weak D call: TRBD1 (6 bases). V lost 4 bases and J lost 4, with 10 bases in between. Germline CDR1 reads MDHEN; CDR2 reads SYDVKM. The CDR3 runs 14 residues. The chain's CDR3 is CASSSTGLTGELFF. The CDR3, as DNA: TGTGCCAGCAGTTCCACAGGGCTCACCGGGGAGCTGTTTTTT.

This chain joins TRBV2 and TRBJ2-7; TRBD2 is a possible D gene (5 bases). Trimming took off 7 bases at V and 7 bases at J, with 20 bases between the two ends. The CDR3 runs to 14 residues. The germline gives CDR1 SNHLY, CDR2 FYNNEI. In nucleotides, the CDR3 is TGTGCCAGCACCCCGGACGTTATCTCGGGGGAGCAGTACTTC. It codes for CASTPDVISGEQYF.

The table lists this clone with a few counts. The chain links TRBV11-2 to TRBJ1-1; D is unclear. This CDR3 has 14 residues. Trimming stripped 8 bases from V and 2 bases from J, with 15 bases between. Germline CDR1 reads SGHAT; CDR2 reads FQNNGV. CDR3 sequence reads: CASSRPGSNTEAFF. The CDR3, as DNA: TGTGCCAGCTCCCGGCCGGGTTCTAACACTGAAGCTTTCTTT. The entire variable domain, with the rest obtained from reference TRBV11-2 and TRBJ1-1, is as follows: EAGVAQSPRYKIIEKRQSVAFWCNPISGHATLYWYQQILGQGPKLLIQFQNNGVVDDSQLPKDRFSAERLKGVDSTLKIQPAKLEDSAVYLCASSRPGSNTEAFFGQGTRLTVV.

This chain joins TRBV29-1 and TRBJ1-1; no clear D. Trimming cost V 6 bases and J 4 bases, with 12 bases left between them. Per the germline V gene, CDR1 is SQVTM and CDR2 is ANQGSEA. This CDR3 has 12 residues. This CDR3 is CSVMRAATEAFF. CDR3 DNA sequence: TGCAGCGTAATGAGGGCGGCCACTGAAGCTTTCTTT. Full variable domain (rest looked up from reference TRBV29-1 and TRBJ1-1): SAVISQKPSRDICQRGTSLTIQCQVDSQVTMMFWYRQQPGQSLTLIATANQGSEATYESGFVIDKFPISRPNLTFSTLTVSNMSPEDSSIYLCSVMRAATEAFFGQGTRLTVV.

A single count supports this clone. V gene TRBV19 combines with J gene TRBJ1-1; a possible D gene is TRBD1 (6 bases). Between the trimmed V and J ends, which lost 10 bases and 1 base, there was a span of 13 bases. Germline lookup yields CDR1 LNHDA and CDR2 SQIVND (reference sequence). This CDR3 has 13 residues. The CDR3 DNA follows: TGTGCCATTAGACAGGCTCAGAACACTGAAGCTTTCTTT. This gives the protein CAIRQAQNTEAFF.

The gene calls are TRBV4-1 and TRBJ1-5, with TRBD1 as a possible D gene (5 bases). Trimming pared 0 bases from V and 7 bases from J, leaving 7 bases between. This CDR3 spans 13 amino acids. Germline V gives CDR1 MGHRA, CDR2 YSYEKL. The CDR3 DNA reads as TGCGCCAGCAGCCAAGAGGGGGGACAGCCCCAGCATTTT. It codes for CASSQEGGQPQHF.

J is TRBJ2-7 and V is TRBV27; 8 nucleotides match TRBD1. V shed 2 bases, J shed 3 bases, and the junction held 6 bases outside the gene matches. The CDR3 totals 15 residues. Germline CDR1 is MNHEY and CDR2 is SMNVEV (reference sequence). CDR3: CASSLQGTGFYEQYF. CDR3 DNA sequence: TGTGCCAGCAGTTTACAGGGGACAGGCTTCTACGAGCAGTACTTC.

The CDR3 sequence is CASSLSSNSDYGYTF. CDR3 sequence (DNA): TGTGCCAGCAGTTTATCGTCCAATAGTGACTATGGCTACACCTTC. This sequence joins TRBV28 and TRBJ1-2, with D unresolved. The CDR3 has 15 residues. Germline values: CDR1 MDHEN, CDR2 SYDVKM. The V end was cut by 1 base, the J end by 3 bases, with 12 bases between.

The chain links TRBV7-6 to TRBJ2-7; possibly TRBD2 for D (5 bases). The length of the CDR3 is 15 residues. Germline V CDR1 and CDR2: SGHVS, FNYEAQ. V gave up 1 base and J gave up 2 bases, with 12 bases separating them. The CDR3 is CASSLEVGRAYEQYF. The CDR3 DNA sequence: TGTGCCAGCAGCTTAGAAGTTGGGCGGGCCTACGAGCAGTACTTC.

A single count supports this clone. This rearrangement joins TRBV27 to TRBJ2-1; perhaps TRBD2 as D (6 bases). Germline CDR1 is MNHEY and CDR2 is SMNVEV (reference sequence). V was shortened by 8 bases and J by 10 bases, with 27 bases between the two germline ends. The CDR3 has 16 amino acids. CDR3 protein: CASSYPQDRERGEQFF. CDR3 coding DNA: TGTGCCAGCTCCTACCCGCAAGATCGGGAGAGGGGCGAGCAGTTCTTC.

The chain combines TRBV28 with TRBJ1-2, with 7 nucleotides matching TRBD1. Germline V gene data show CDR1 as MDHEN and CDR2 as SYDVKM. There are 15 residues in the CDR3. Trimming took 8 bases from V and 3 from J; bases not matched to a gene: 12. CDR3 residues: CASGAGGTGDYGYTF. DNA for the CDR3: TGTGCCAGCGGCGCTGGGGGAACAGGGGACTATGGCTACACCTTC.

This chain uses TRBV25-1 with TRBJ2-1; 11 nucleotides agree with TRBD1. Per germline, CDR1 MGHDK and CDR2 SYGVNS. There are 15 residues in the CDR3. V lost 7 bases to trimming and J lost 4 bases; unmatched junction nucleotides: 6. The CDR3 DNA sequence: TGTGCCAGCACTTCCTGGGACAGGGGGTACAATGAGCAGTTCTTC. Protein sequence: CASTSWDRGYNEQFF.

The chain links TRBV3-1 (or the pseudogene TRBV3-2) to TRBJ1-2, with TRBD1 identical over 7 bases. V lost 6 bases and J lost 0; bases outside the gene matches: 4. From germline, CDR1 is LGHDT and CDR2 YNNKEL (reference sequence). The length of the CDR3 is 14 residues. The CDR3: CASRNRGANYGYTF. The CDR3 region has the DNA TGTGCCAGCAGAAACAGGGGAGCTAACTATGGCTACACCTTC.

The chain is built from TRBV6-5 and TRBJ1-5; D may be TRBD1 (6 bases). Germline CDR1 MNHEY, CDR2 SVGAGI. This CDR3 has 13 amino acids. V dropped 6 bases and J dropped 3 bases, with 9 bases sitting between them. The CDR3 bases are TGTGCCAGCAGACGGGACAACAATCAGCCCCAGCATTTT. This gives the protein CASRRDNNQPQHF.

V is TRBV9 and J is TRBJ1-2, with 7 bases aligning to TRBD1. This CDR3 is built from 13 residues. V lost 3 bases, J lost 8 bases, and 7 bases stayed unmatched. Germline-derived CDR1 and CDR2 are SGDLS and YYNGEE. CDR3 residues: CASSAEGQSGYTF. CDR3 nucleotide sequence: TGTGCCAGCAGCGCCGAGGGACAGAGCGGCTACACCTTC.

The chain joins TRBV10-3 to TRBJ1-2; D is possibly TRBD1 (5 bases). Germline V lookup: CDR1 ENHRY, CDR2 SYGVKD. Trimming stripped 8 bases from V and 5 bases from J, with 15 bases between. The CDR3 is 13 amino acids. The CDR3 is CAIGTQPLYGYTF. For the CDR3, the DNA is TGTGCCATCGGGACTCAACCCCTTTATGGCTACACCTTC.

This clone was detected only once. The CDR3 loop is CASSPRTGEETQYF. As DNA, the CDR3 is TGTGCCAGCAGCCCCCGGACAGGGGAAGAGACCCAGTACTTC. The chain is built from TRBV11-3 and TRBJ2-5; 9 bases line up with TRBD1. Germline V gives CDR1 SGHNT, CDR2 YENEEA. The V segment lost 5 bases and the J segment 3 bases; nucleotides outside the gene matches: 4. The CDR3 covers 14 residues. Variable domain in full (rest from reference TRBV11-3 and TRBJ2-5): EAGVVQSPRYKIIEKKQPVAFWCNPISGHNTLYWYLQNLGQGPELLIRYENEEAVDDSQLPKDRFSAERLKGVDSTLKIQPAELGDSAVYLCASSPRTGEETQYFGPGTRLLVL.

This clone was counted a few times. The chain has TRBV5-5 and TRBJ1-2, with TRBD1 matching over 8 bases. This CDR3 is built from 14 residues. Germline CDR1 and CDR2: SGHKS and YYEKEE (reference sequence). The V gene end was trimmed by 2 bases and the J gene end by 3 bases; junction bases not matched to a gene: 3. CDR3 in amino acids: CASSFGQGYYGYTF. CDR3 sequence (DNA): TGTGCCAGCAGCTTTGGACAGGGATACTATGGCTACACCTTC.